These 30 T cell receptor beta chains originate from one sample sequenced in a study of blood T cell repertoires in COVID-19. This table comes from immunoSEQ multiplex PCR, and its TCRdb copy is limited to in-frame clones, with some not included. Altogether around 230,000 clones are present, roughly 87% being singletons, with the ten largest covering around 7.2%. The sequenced sample consisted of peripheral blood. The receptor source for this set is a man in his 60s who had recovered from COVID-19.

This clone was recorded only once. The chain has TRBV30 and TRBJ2-2, with TRBD2 matching 7 bases. The V segment lost 3 bases and the J segment 1 base; nucleotides outside the gene matches: 5. The CDR3 has 15 amino acids. Germline CDR1 GTSNPN, CDR2 SVGIG (reference sequence). The CDR3 reads CAWRKAGLNTGELFF. CDR3 nucleotide sequence: TGTGCCTGGAGGAAAGCGGGGTTGAACACCGGGGAGCTGTTTTTT.

V gene TRBV30 combines with J gene TRBJ2-3; 7 bases agree with TRBD2. The length of the CDR3 is 15 residues. Germline V CDR1 and CDR2: GTSNPN, SVGIG (reference sequence). V gave up 0 bases and J gave up 3 bases; unmatched junction bases: 6. CDR3 loop: CAWSVGGGGTDTQYF. CDR3 sequence (DNA): TGTGCCTGGAGTGTTGGCGGGGGAGGGACAGATACGCAGTATTTT.

The chain recombines TRBV6-5 with TRBJ2-2; a weak D match, TRBD1 (6 bases). With 8 bases removed from V and 4 bases from J, the gap between germline ends came to 8 bases. Germline V gene sequence: CDR1 MNHEY, CDR2 SVGAGI. The CDR3 runs 12 residues. The CDR3 coding sequence is TGTGCCAGCGGCAGGGGCACCGGGGAGCTGTTTTTT. This codes for CASGRGTGELFF.

The gene calls are TRBV4-1 and TRBJ2-3; 9 bases align to TRBD2. The CDR3 runs 16 residues. The germline CDR1 and CDR2 sequences are MGHRA and YSYEKL. With 1 base clipped from V and 4 bases from J, the junction kept 6 bases outside the gene matches. CDR3 protein: CASSQVRAGGPDTQYF. As DNA, the CDR3 is TGCGCCAGCAGCCAAGTTCGAGCGGGGGGCCCAGATACGCAGTATTTT.

This chain's CDR3 is CASSLVAGGYNEQFF. For the CDR3, the DNA is TGTGCCAGCAGCTTAGTAGCGGGGGGATACAATGAGCAGTTCTTC. This chain uses TRBV7-6 with TRBJ2-1, with 10 bases matching TRBD2. The CDR3 runs to 15 residues. Germline assignment: CDR1 SGHVS and CDR2 FNYEAQ. J lost 4 bases, V lost 1 base, and 1 base had no gene match.

This clone was detected a few times. CDR3 coding DNA: TGTGCCACCAGCGGACACAGGGTCCAACGAATCGGTGAGCAGTTCTTC. Its translation is CATSGHRVQRIGEQFF. V usage is TRBV24-1 and J usage is TRBJ2-1, with D possibly TRBD1 on 6 matching bases. The CDR3 spans 16 residues. Trimming took off 7 bases at V and 9 bases at J, with 24 bases between the two ends. CDR1 and CDR2 from the germline V gene are KGHDR and SFDVKD.

This chain joins TRBV6-5 and TRBJ1-3, with D tentatively TRBD1 (6 bases). CDR1 is MNHEY, CDR2 SVGAGI, per germline. The CDR3 is 15 residues long. V was pared by 5 bases and J by 0 bases, with 11 bases between. The CDR3 loop is CASSTTGYSGNTIYF. DNA of the CDR3: TGTGCCAGCAGTACCACAGGGTACTCTGGAAACACCATATATTTT.

The chain carries TRBV7-8 and TRBJ2-1; no firm D call. Germline V gene data show CDR1 as SGHVS and CDR2 as FQNEAQ. V was cut by 3 bases and J by 9 bases, with 6 bases left in between. The CDR3 has 11 residues. CDR3 region: CASSFSGEQFF. The CDR3 DNA sequence: TGTGCCAGCAGCTTCTCGGGTGAGCAGTTCTTC. Full variable domain (outside the CDR3, taken from reference TRBV7-8 and TRBJ2-1): GAGVSQSPRYKVAKRGQDVALRCDPISGHVSLFWYQQALGQGPEFLTYFQNEAQLDKSGLPSDRFFAERPEGSVSTLKIQRTQQEDSAVYLCASSFSGEQFFGPGTRLTVL.

The V and J genes are TRBV6-5 and TRBJ2-1; D is ambiguous. V was trimmed by 6 bases and J by 8 bases, leaving 14 bases between them. Per the germline V gene, CDR1 is MNHEY and CDR2 is SVGAGI. The CDR3 covers 13 residues. CDR3 amino acids: CASRLHHQDEQFF. The CDR3 DNA reads TGTGCCAGCAGACTCCACCATCAGGATGAGCAGTTCTTC.

The rearrangement joins TRBV19 to TRBJ2-1, with D tentatively TRBD1 (6 bases). Germline V gene sequence: CDR1 LNHDA, CDR2 SQIVND (reference sequence). Trimming left V 3 bases short and J 8 bases short, with 17 bases between. The CDR3 contains 15 residues. The chain's CDR3 is CASSIGGTGRHEQFF. CDR3 sequence (DNA): TGTGCCAGTAGTATCGGAGGAACAGGGCGGCATGAGCAGTTCTTC.

The chain carries TRBV5-1 and TRBJ2-5, with 10 bases identical to TRBD1. Unmatched junction bases numbered 10, after V lost 2 bases and J lost 3 bases. This CDR3 is 17 amino acids long. Germline CDR1 is SGHRS and CDR2 is YFSETQ. The CDR3 loop is CASSFGYPGQGKETQYF. The CDR3 region has the DNA TGCGCCAGCAGCTTTGGATACCCGGGACAGGGGAAAGAGACCCAGTACTTC.

The chain employs TRBV5-4 and TRBJ1-2, with D possibly TRBD1 on 6 matching bases. From germline, CDR1 is SGHNT and CDR2 YYREEE (reference sequence). There are 13 residues in the CDR3. Trimming pared 3 bases from V and 0 bases from J, leaving 6 bases between. The CDR3 DNA reads TGTGCCAGCAGCTGGGACACTAACTATGGCTACACCTTC. Its protein is CASSWDTNYGYTF.

The chain joins TRBV5-6 to TRBJ1-6, with a weak D call TRBD1 (6 bases). V lost 0 bases to trimming and J lost 0 bases, with 10 bases between them. This CDR3 region has 17 residues. The germline V gene encodes CDR1 SGHDT and CDR2 YYEEEE. The CDR3 here is CASSLATGSSYNSPLHF. CDR3 nucleotide sequence: TGTGCCAGCAGCTTGGCCACAGGGAGCTCCTATAATTCACCCCTCCACTTT.

Concerning this clone itself: Other nucleotide sequences from this sample produce the same CDR3. The chain has TRBV19 and TRBJ1-2; 8 bases line up with TRBD1. Germline values: CDR1 LNHDA, CDR2 SQIVND (reference sequence). CDR3 length equals 13 residues. The ends lost 3 bases at V and 4 bases at J; junction bases unmatched: 1. The chain's CDR3 is CASSIGQGYGYTF. CDR3 in DNA: TGTGCCAGTAGTATCGGACAGGGCTATGGCTACACCTTC. The whole variable domain, filled in from reference TRBV19 and TRBJ1-2, reads DGGITQSPKYLFRKEGQNVTLSCEQNLNHDAMYWYRQDPGQGLRLIYYSQIVNDFQKGDIAEGYSVSREKKESFPLTVTSAQKNPTAFYLCASSIGQGYGYTFGSGTRLTVV.

The chain combines TRBV10-3 with TRBJ1-5; a weak D match, TRBD1 (6 bases). Germline assignment: CDR1 ENHRY and CDR2 SYGVKD. CDR3 length: 14 residues. V was pared by 6 bases and J by 2 bases, with 11 bases between. CDR3 residues: CAIRTGDGNQPQHF. In nucleotides, the CDR3 is TGTGCCATCAGGACAGGAGATGGCAATCAGCCCCAGCATTTT.

The V and J genes are TRBV15 and TRBJ1-6, with TRBD1 as a possible D gene (6 bases). The CDR3 runs to 15 residues. V was trimmed by 1 base and J by 10 bases, leaving 14 bases between them. The germline V gene has CDR1 LNHNV and CDR2 YYDKDF (reference sequence). The CDR3 DNA reads as TGTGCCACCAGCAGAGGGTCAGGGGCGAAATCACCCCTCCACTTT. It yields the protein CATSRGSGAKSPLHF.

This chain joins TRBV5-1 and TRBJ1-2; perhaps TRBD1 as D (6 bases). The CDR3 length is 13 residues. V dropped 4 bases and J dropped 13 bases, with 20 bases sitting between them. Germline-derived CDR1 and CDR2 are SGHRS and YFSETQ. CDR3: CASSPGTLPVGTF. In nucleotides, the CDR3 is TGCGCCAGCAGCCCAGGGACACTCCCGGTTGGCACCTTC.

The CDR3 here is CAIRGVGANTGELFF. CDR3 bases: TGTGCCATCAGAGGAGTGGGTGCGAACACCGGGGAGCTGTTTTTT. The rearrangement joins TRBV10-3 to TRBJ2-2; D is uncertain. This CDR3 comprises 15 residues. Germline V gene data show CDR1 as ENHRY and CDR2 as SYGVKD. V shed 6 bases and J shed 0 bases, with 11 bases lying between them.

This clone was counted a single time. This chain connects TRBV15 to TRBJ2-2; a weak D match, TRBD2 (6 bases). Per the germline V gene, CDR1 is LNHNV and CDR2 is YYDKDF (reference sequence). Trimming took off 4 bases at V and 4 bases at J, with 10 bases between the two ends. The CDR3 runs to 14 residues. The CDR3 reads CATSNRRGTGELFF. The DNA of the CDR3 is TGTGCCACCAGCAACCGGCGGGGCACCGGGGAGCTGTTTTTT.

The chain recombines TRBV7-2 with TRBJ2-3; 7 positions match TRBD2. The CDR3 covers 15 residues. The V and J ends lost 6 bases and 6 bases, in that order; junction bases with no gene match: 12. Per germline, CDR1 SGHTA and CDR2 FQGNSA. In nucleotides, the CDR3 is TGTGCCAGCAGTCTCCAGGGCGGGGGTGGCGATACGCAGTATTTT. Protein product: CASSLQGGGGDTQYF.

This rearrangement joins TRBV6-2 or TRBV6-3 to TRBJ2-1; 8 bases agree with TRBD1. Germline V gives CDR1 MNHEY, CDR2 SVGEGT. With 2 bases clipped from V and 7 bases from J, the junction kept 7 bases outside the gene matches. CDR3 length: 15 amino acids. CDR3 loop: CASSYRGQVGNEQFF. CDR3 DNA: TGTGCCAGCAGTTACCGGGGACAGGTAGGGAATGAGCAGTTCTTC.

The J gene is TRBJ2-5, the V gene TRBV7-2; 10 bases align to TRBD1. Trimming cost V 0 bases and J 2 bases; bases outside gene matches: 3. Germline CDR1 SGHTA, CDR2 FQGNSA. The CDR3 contains 16 residues. The CDR3 is CASSLALGQGQETQYF. The CDR3 coding sequence is TGTGCCAGCAGCTTAGCGTTGGGACAGGGGCAAGAGACCCAGTACTTC.

This chain links TRBV19 with TRBJ2-2; 8 bases are a match to TRBD2. Germline CDR1 reads LNHDA; CDR2 reads SQIVND (reference sequence). J was trimmed by 4 bases and V by 4 bases; bases with no gene match: 11. There are 17 residues in the CDR3. The CDR3 sequence is CASSRYLGTRSTGELFF. CDR3 coding DNA: TGTGCCAGTAGTAGGTATCTCGGGACTAGGAGCACCGGGGAGCTGTTTTTT.

V is TRBV6-5 and J is TRBJ2-7, with D maybe TRBD2 (6 bases). The CDR3 spans 13 residues. Trimming shortened V by 6 bases and J by 2 bases, and 11 bases separated the two germline ends. The germline CDR1 and CDR2 sequences are MNHEY and SVGAGI. CDR3 in DNA: TGTGCCAGCAGGGCGGGACTGACCTACGAGCAGTACTTC. This encodes CASRAGLTYEQYF.

The J gene is TRBJ1-5, the V gene TRBV29-1; TRBD1 matches at 7 bases. Per germline, CDR1 SQVTM and CDR2 ANQGSEA. The CDR3 is 14 residues long. V dropped 5 bases and J dropped 6; count of bases not matched to a gene: 10. CDR3 sequence (DNA): TGCAGCGTTAATAACCGGGACAGAGGTCAGCCCCAGCATTTT. Translating gives CSVNNRDRGQPQHF.

The chain is built from TRBV3-1 (or the pseudogene TRBV3-2) and TRBJ1-1; maybe TRBD1 (6 bases). Per the germline V gene, CDR1 is LGHDT and CDR2 is YNNKEL (reference sequence). The germline V and J ends were trimmed by 5 bases and 10 bases, with 20 bases remaining between them. The CDR3 length is 14 residues. CDR3 coding DNA: TGTGCCAGCAGCGAAAGAGGGGGGGTTCGGATAGCTTTCTTT. This translates into CASSERGGVRIAFF.

This chain connects TRBV28 to TRBJ2-2; 7 nucleotides line up with TRBD1. The V segment lost 6 bases and the J segment 3 bases; nucleotides outside the gene matches: 7. This CDR3 is 15 amino acids long. Germline values: CDR1 MDHEN, CDR2 SYDVKM. CDR3 sequence: CASRTGTVDTGELFF. In DNA form, the CDR3 reads TGTGCCAGCAGAACCGGGACAGTAGACACCGGGGAGCTGTTTTTT.

V and J are TRBV15 and TRBJ1-2; D unclear. V shed 1 base and J shed 8 bases, with 8 bases lying between them. Germline V lookup: CDR1 LNHNV, CDR2 YYDKDF (reference sequence). This CDR3 is 12 amino acids long. The CDR3 nucleotides are TGTGCCACCAGCAGAGCGAGGGAGGGCTACACCTTC. This codes for CATSRAREGYTF.

Here the CDR3 reads CASSHRVGTGGSGANVLTF. The CDR3 nucleotides read TGTGCCAGCAGTCATAGGGTCGGGACAGGGGGCTCTGGGGCCAACGTCCTGACTTTC. This sequence joins TRBV6-6 and TRBJ2-6; TRBD1 aligns across 11 bases. V was pared by 5 bases and J by 0 bases, with 9 bases of the junction left unmatched. The CDR3 runs to 19 residues. Germline assignment: CDR1 MNHNY and CDR2 SVGAGI (reference sequence).

V usage is TRBV29-1 and J usage is TRBJ1-2; possible D gene TRBD1, 6 bases. The length of the CDR3 is 12 residues. Looked up from germline, CDR1 is SQVTM and CDR2 is ANQGSEA. V dropped 7 bases and J dropped 4 bases, with 13 bases sitting between them. DNA of the CDR3: TGCAGCGCACAACAGGGTGGCTATGGCTACACCTTC. Its protein product is CSAQQGGYGYTF.